The rows below give T cell receptor beta chains drawn from one sample of a study of T-cell memory formation after mild COVID-19. Using its own MiXCR run on the 5' RACE reads, TCRdb lists one record per CDR3 protein. Of 90,000 to 120,000 distinct CDR3 sequences in the sample, under 15% were seen once. The sequencing sample was made of PBMCs or a T cell subset sorted from them (not recorded which). These receptor sequences come from a man between 18 and 35 years old who had mild COVID-19 (a few samples of this study predate the infection). Cell type and time point are not known. Both conserved end residues are part of each CDR3. A D gene is named only where the DNA matches it firmly. Clone size appears in some rows only: once, few, many, or a class for an expanded clone.

clone_size,d_call,v_call,j_call,cdr3_nt,cdr3_aa
few,.,TRBV5-1,TRBJ2-7,TGCGCCAGCAGCTTGGACGCATACAAGATCGAGCAGTACTTC,CASSLDAYKIEQYF
few,.,TRBV6-5,TRBJ1-1,TGTGCCAGCAGTTACACCGGGGCTGAAGCTTTCTTT,CASSYTGAEAFF
.,.,TRBV4-1,TRBJ1-2,TGCGCCAGCAGCCAAGAAGCGGTGCTCGGCTACACCTTC,CASSQEAVLGYTF
few,.,TRBV7-9,TRBJ2-5,TGTGCCAGCAGCCCCCGGGGACAAGAGACCCAGTACTTC,CASSPRGQETQYF
.,TRBD2,TRBV5-4,TRBJ2-6,TGTGCCAGCAGCTTGGTAGCCTTGGGGGGGATCTCTGGGGCCAACGTCCTGACTTTC,CASSLVALGGISGANVLTF
.,.,TRBV10-2,TRBJ1-5,TGCGCCAGCACCCCGGTGGGGCAGCTCAATCAGCCCCAGCATTTT,CASTPVGQLNQPQHF
few,TRBD2,TRBV11-2,TRBJ2-3,TGTGCCAGCAGCGCACCCGGCGGGACTAGCGGGGGAGATACGCAGTATTTT,CASSAPGGTSGGDTQYF
.,.,TRBV15,TRBJ1-5,TGTGCCACCAGCACATCTAGGGGAGGACAGCCCCAGCATTTT,CATSTSRGGQPQHF
few,.,TRBV7-9,TRBJ1-5,TGTGCCAGCGCCTCCCGATCGGCCCAGCCCCAGCATTTT,CASASRSAQPQHF
.,.,TRBV14,TRBJ2-3,TGTGCCAGCAGCCCCGGACGGCCAGGCACAGATACGCAGTATTTT,CASSPGRPGTDTQYF